The 17 T cell receptor beta chains below were found in one sample sequenced in a study of lymphopenia after photon versus proton radiotherapy. TCRdb's copy holds only in-frame clones and misses some; the assay was immunoSEQ multiplex PCR. This table holds 14,000 or so clones, approximately 80% found once. Here the sequenced sample was peripheral blood, taken from a patient treated with photon-based radiotherapy. The receptors were sampled from a man in his fifties with gastric cancer.

V and J are TRBV20-1 and TRBJ2-1, with D possibly TRBD2 on 5 matching bases. This CDR3 is 11 amino acids long. The germline CDR1 and CDR2 sequences are DFQATT and SNEGSKA (reference sequence). V was pared by 5 bases and J by 7 bases, with 9 bases between. The CDR3 sequence: CSAWTANEQFF. The CDR3 DNA follows: TGCAGTGCTTGGACTGCTAATGAGCAGTTCTTC.

The rearrangement uses TRBV10-3 and TRBJ2-3; a weak D match, TRBD2 (5 bases). Germline V CDR1 and CDR2: ENHRY, SYGVKD. The CDR3 is 15 residues long. The V gene lost 0 bases and the J gene lost 4 bases, with 11 bases spanning the gap. As DNA, the CDR3 is TGTGCCATCAGTGAGTCCCGGGGAAGGTCAGATACGCAGTATTTT. Translating gives CAISESRGRSDTQYF.

The sample holds a few counts of this clone. The CDR3 sequence is CASSSDRGQNGYTF. The CDR3 nucleotides read TGTGCCAGCAGCTCGGACAGGGGGCAGAATGGCTACACCTTC. The rearrangement uses TRBV7-9 and TRBJ1-2; TRBD1 matches 11 bases. The germline CDR1 and CDR2 sequences are SEHNR and FQNEAQ (reference sequence). The CDR3 contains 14 residues. Germline trimming cut 4 bases from V and 6 bases from J; bases unmatched to any gene: 4.

The chain joins TRBV30 to TRBJ1-2; TRBD1 agrees at 9 bases. This CDR3 is built from 12 residues. Germline CDR1 GTSNPN, CDR2 SVGIG (reference sequence). DNA of the CDR3: TGTGCTAGGGACAGGGAAGACTATGGCTACACCTTC. The encoded protein is CARDREDYGYTF. The entire variable domain, with the rest obtained from reference TRBV30 and TRBJ1-2, is as follows: SQTIHQWPATLVQPVGSPLSLECTVEGTSNPNLYWYRQAAGRGLQLLFYSVGIGQISSEVPQNLSASRPQDRQFILSSKKLLLSDSGFYLCARDREDYGYTFGSGTRLTVV.

The chain couples TRBV11-2 to TRBJ2-5; D remains ambiguous. Per the germline V gene, CDR1 is SGHAT and CDR2 is FQNNGV. The CDR3 loop spans 14 amino acids. V dropped 3 bases and J dropped 4 bases, with 12 bases sitting between them. The CDR3 DNA is TGTGCCAGCAGCTTCGAGCGTGCCGGAGAGACCCAGTACTTC. Translation: CASSFERAGETQYF. The whole variable domain, remainder taken from reference TRBV11-2 and TRBJ2-5, is EAGVAQSPRYKIIEKRQSVAFWCNPISGHATLYWYQQILGQGPKLLIQFQNNGVVDDSQLPKDRFSAERLKGVDSTLKIQPAKLEDSAVYLCASSFERAGETQYFGPGTRLLVL.

V is TRBV29-1 and J is TRBJ1-1, with D uncertain. CDR1 and CDR2 from the germline V gene are SQVTM and ANQGSEA. CDR3 length: 11 amino acids. Trimming stripped 3 bases from V and 6 bases from J, with 8 bases between. In nucleotides, the CDR3 is TGCAGCGTTGATCGGAGTTCTGAAGCTTTCTTT. This codes for CSVDRSSEAFF.

This clone has more than one count but fewer than ten. V and J are TRBV28 and TRBJ1-2; possible D gene TRBD1, 5 bases. This CDR3 region has 13 residues. Germline V gene lookup returns CDR1 MDHEN and CDR2 SYDVKM. The V gene lost 7 bases and the J gene lost 6 bases, with 15 bases spanning the gap. The DNA for the CDR3 is TGTGCCAGCAAAAAGGGAGGGGTTGATGGCTACACCTTC. Encoded protein: CASKKGGVDGYTF.

The V call is TRBV10-3, the J call TRBJ2-3, with no clear D. The CDR3 has 17 amino acids. Per the germline V gene, CDR1 is ENHRY and CDR2 is SYGVKD. V lost 2 bases and J lost 0, with 15 bases in between. The chain's CDR3 is CAISEKQLSLSTDTQYF. Written as DNA, the CDR3 is TGTGCCATCAGTGAGAAGCAGCTCTCACTGAGCACAGATACGCAGTATTTT.

The chain has TRBV5-1 and TRBJ1-1; the D is unclear. CDR1 is SGHRS, CDR2 YFSETQ, per germline. CDR3 length equals 15 residues. Trimming took off 0 bases at V and 2 bases at J, with 11 bases between the two ends. The CDR3 loop reads CASSLDNRRNTEAFF. The CDR3 nucleotides are TGCGCCAGCAGCTTGGACAATAGGCGTAACACTGAAGCTTTCTTT.

The rearrangement uses TRBV27 and TRBJ1-1; D call uncertain. The CDR3 covers 14 residues. The V end lost 3 bases, the J end lost 0 bases, and 8 bases lay between the germline ends. CDR1 MNHEY and CDR2 SMNVEV come from the germline V gene (reference sequence). CDR3 nucleotides: TGTGCCAGCAGTTTTGGGGATATGAACACTGAAGCTTTCTTT. Encoded protein: CASSFGDMNTEAFF.

This chain joins TRBV19 and TRBJ1-4; 12 positions agree with TRBD1. V lost 5 bases and J lost 4; bases outside the gene matches: 8. The CDR3 extends over 17 amino acids. CDR1 is LNHDA, CDR2 SQIVND, per germline (reference sequence). CDR3 in DNA: TGTGCCAGTAGTCCACGGGGACAGGGGGCGTATAATGAAAAACTGTTTTTT. This codes for CASSPRGQGAYNEKLFF.

The rearrangement uses TRBV7-9 and TRBJ1-6; weak D call: TRBD1 (5 bases). The V gene's germline CDR1 is SEHNR and CDR2 FQNEAQ (reference sequence). This CDR3 spans 12 amino acids. V lost 4 bases to trimming and J lost 10 bases, with 8 bases between them. For the CDR3, the DNA is TGTGCCAGCAGCTCCTCAGGGTCACCCCTCCACTTT. This sequence encodes CASSSSGSPLHF.

The chain joins TRBV5-1 to TRBJ2-2, with no clear D. V lost 3 bases to trimming and J lost 3 bases, with 12 bases between them. This CDR3 spans 15 amino acids. Germline V CDR1 and CDR2: SGHRS, YFSETQ. The CDR3 loop is CASSSRLIDTGELFF. Here the CDR3 DNA reads TGCGCCAGCAGCTCTCGCCTCATAGACACCGGGGAGCTGTTTTTT.

The CDR3 sequence is CASSIPRGLSYNEQFF. The CDR3 DNA reads as TGTGCCAGTAGTATCCCCAGGGGGCTTTCCTACAATGAGCAGTTCTTC. The chain is built from TRBV19 and TRBJ2-1, with 8 bases identical to TRBD1. Germline values: CDR1 LNHDA, CDR2 SQIVND (reference sequence). V gave up 3 bases and J gave up 1 base; unmatched junction bases: 5. CDR3 length: 16 amino acids.

The CDR3 protein is CASSHPGLGGELFF. The CDR3 DNA sequence: TGCGCCAGCAGCCATCCAGGGTTGGGCGGGGAGCTGTTTTTT. This sequence joins TRBV4-1 and TRBJ2-2, with D perhaps matching TRBD1 (5 bases). Per the germline V gene, CDR1 is MGHRA and CDR2 is YSYEKL. This CDR3 comprises 14 residues. The V end lost 3 bases, the J end lost 7 bases, and 12 bases lay between the germline ends.

This clone occurred a few times. As DNA, the CDR3 is TGTGCCAGTAGTCGGGGACAGGGATTGGAAACCCTCCACTTT. This codes for CASSRGQGLETLHF. The chain employs TRBV19 and TRBJ1-6; 9 nucleotides agree with TRBD1. This CDR3 spans 14 amino acids. Germline trimming cut 5 bases from V and 14 bases from J; bases unmatched to any gene: 10. CDR1 is LNHDA, CDR2 SQIVND, per germline (reference sequence).

This chain joins TRBV6-7 and TRBJ2-1; no firm D call. TRBV6-7 is treated as an ORF (open reading frame) with a function not yet certain. The V gene lost 4 bases and the J gene lost 6 bases, with 1 base spanning the gap. CDR3 size: 10 residues. This CDR3 is CASSFNEQFF. CDR3 in DNA: TGTGCCAGCAGTTTCAATGAGCAGTTCTTC.